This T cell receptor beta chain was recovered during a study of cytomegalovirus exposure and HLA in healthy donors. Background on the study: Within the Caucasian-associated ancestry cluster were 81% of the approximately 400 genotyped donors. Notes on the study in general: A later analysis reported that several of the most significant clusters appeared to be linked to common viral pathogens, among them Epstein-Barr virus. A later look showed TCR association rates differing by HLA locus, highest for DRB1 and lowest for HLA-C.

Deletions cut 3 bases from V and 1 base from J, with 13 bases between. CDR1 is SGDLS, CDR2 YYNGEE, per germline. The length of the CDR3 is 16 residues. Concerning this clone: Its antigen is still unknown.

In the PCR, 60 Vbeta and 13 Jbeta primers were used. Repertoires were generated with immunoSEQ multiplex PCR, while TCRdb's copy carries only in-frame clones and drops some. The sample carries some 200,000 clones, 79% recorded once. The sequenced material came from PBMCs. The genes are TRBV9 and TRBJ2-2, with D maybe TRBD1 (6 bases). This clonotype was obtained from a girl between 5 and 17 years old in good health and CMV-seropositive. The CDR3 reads CASSGPTGMNTGELFF. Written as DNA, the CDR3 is TGTGCCAGCAGCGGACCAACAGGGATGAACACCGGGGAGCTGTTTTTT.